This paragraph covers one T cell receptor (beta chain) sequence. The germline CDR1 and CDR2 sequences are LNHDA and SQIVND (reference sequence). With 3 bases clipped from V and 2 bases from J, the junction kept 6 bases outside the gene matches. This CDR3 has 16 amino acids. Sequenced by immunoSEQ multiplex PCR; TCRdb stores in-frame clones only, minus some. The data contain some 150,000 clones, more than 85% of them singletons. This sample was taken from a study of control samples from healthy donors and cancer patients. The chain links TRBV19 to TRBJ1-5, with TRBD1 matching over 8 bases. The sample consisted of blood. The source is a man in his forties or fifties in good health. For the CDR3, the DNA is TGTGCCAGTAGTATCGGACAGGGAAACGGCAATCAGCCCCAGCATTTT. This gives the protein CASSIGQGNGNQPQHF.